A few counts support the clone carrying this T cell receptor beta chain. Antigen unknown. The data originate from a study of cytomegalovirus exposure and HLA in healthy donors. Study-wide findings and caveats: The authors later linked a missense DCLRE1C variant to TCR beta V- and J-gene trimming. Most TCR sequences were uncommon, yet certain public TCRs appeared in many donors.

The PCR employed 60 Vbeta primers together with 13 Jbeta primers. Only in-frame clones appear in the TCRdb table, and some are missing; sequencing was by immunoSEQ multiplex PCR. This sample has 100,000 to 150,000 clones, with around 74% found just once. Germline CDR1 is SGHDN and CDR2 is FVKESK. V was clipped by 1 base and J by 2 bases; unmatched bases: 5. There are 15 residues in the CDR3. The rearrangement uses TRBV14 and TRBJ2-7; TRBD2 matches 7 bases. The source is a woman in her 50s in good health and CMV-seropositive. Material: PBMCs. The CDR3 DNA reads TGTGCCAGCAGCCAAGGGGGGGGACGGACCTACGAGCAGTACTTC. Its translation: CASSQGGGRTYEQYF.